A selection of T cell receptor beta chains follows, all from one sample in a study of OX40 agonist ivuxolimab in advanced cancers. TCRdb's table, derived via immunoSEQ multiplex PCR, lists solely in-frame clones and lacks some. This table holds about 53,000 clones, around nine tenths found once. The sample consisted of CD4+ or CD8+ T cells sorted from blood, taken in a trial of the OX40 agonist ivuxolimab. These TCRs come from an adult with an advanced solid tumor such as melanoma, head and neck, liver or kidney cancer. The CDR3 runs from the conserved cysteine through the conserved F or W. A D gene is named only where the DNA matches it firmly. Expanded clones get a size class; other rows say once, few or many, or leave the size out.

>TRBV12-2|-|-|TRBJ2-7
TGTGCCAGCAGCGTAACGGGACAGGGACTCTACGAGCAGTACTTC
CASSVTGQGLYEQYF
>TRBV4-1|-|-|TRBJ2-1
TGCGCCAGCAGCTATCCGGCCCAGAACACCTACAATGAGCAGTTCTTC
CASSYPAQNTYNEQFF
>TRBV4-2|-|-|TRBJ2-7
TGTGCCAGCAGCCAGGGGGTGGAACGGGAGTTCTACGAGCAGTACTTC
CASSQGVEREFYEQYF
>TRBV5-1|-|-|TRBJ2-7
TGCGCCAGCAGCTTGGGGGGGTTCGAGCAGTACTTC
CASSLGGFEQYF
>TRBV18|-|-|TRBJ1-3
TGTGCCAGCTCACCACCCTTAAGCTCTGGAAACACCATATATTTT
CASSPPLSSGNTIYF
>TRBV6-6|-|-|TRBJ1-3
TGTGCCACAAGGGCGGGCGGAAACACCATATATTTT
CATRAGGNTIYF
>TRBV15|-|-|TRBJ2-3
TGTGCCACCAGCAGAGGACAGCAAGCAGATACGCAGTATTTT
CATSRGQQADTQYF
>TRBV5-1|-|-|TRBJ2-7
TGCGCCAGCAGTAGGGGGGAAACAGGGTCCTACGAGCAGTACTTC
CASSRGETGSYEQYF
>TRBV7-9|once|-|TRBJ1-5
TGTGCCAGCAGTTTTGGGGATCAGCCCCAGCATTTT
CASSFGDQPQHF
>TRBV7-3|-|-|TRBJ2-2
TGTGCCAGCAGCCCCATGAGCTCGACCGGGGAGCTGTTTTTT
CASSPMSSTGELFF
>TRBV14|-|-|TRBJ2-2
TGTGCCAGCAAACCGTTCGCGAACACCGGGGAGCTGTTTTTT
CASKPFANTGELFF
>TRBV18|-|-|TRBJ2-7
TGTGCCAGCTCACCTCCTAGTCGAGGGGCCGGAGGGGTTAACGAGCAGTACTTC
CASSPPSRGAGGVNEQYF
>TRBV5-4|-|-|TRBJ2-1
TGTGCCAGCAGCTTGGTTGGCGGCCACAATGAGCAGTTCTTC
CASSLVGGHNEQFF
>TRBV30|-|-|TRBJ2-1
TGTGCCGGAGAGAGGGCCGGCTACAATGAGCAGTTCTTC
CAGERAGYNEQFF